This TCR beta chain appears in the sequencing data of a study of T cell responses to AZD1222 COVID-19 vaccine. TCRdb keeps only in-frame clones here, not all; method: immunoSEQ multiplex PCR. In the table there are more than 75,000 clones, 83% of which are singletons. The sequenced sample was peripheral blood, obtained 28 days after the second AZD1222 dose. The sequence was obtained from an adult who received the AZD1222 COVID-19 vaccine.

The CDR3 region is CASSYLPGQGWSGQYF. In DNA form, the CDR3 reads TGTGCCAGCAGTTATCTACCGGGACAGGGGTGGTCCGGGCAGTACTTC. The chain links TRBV28 to TRBJ2-7, with 10 bases aligning to TRBD1. The CDR3 consists of 16 residues. The ends lost 4 bases at V and 9 bases at J; junction bases unmatched: 15. CDR1 MDHEN and CDR2 SYDVKM come from the germline V gene.